The rows below give T cell receptor beta chains drawn from one sample of a study of T cells in Graves' hyperthyroidism and ophthalmopathy. Each CDR3 protein gets one entry after TCRdb re-called the multiplex PCR reads with MiXCR. The table records hundreds of thousands of distinct CDR3 sequences, about 20% of them present only once. Specimen: blood. These receptors all come from a man aged 25 to 40 with Graves' ophthalmopathy. Both conserved end residues are part of each CDR3. The D gene is left open where the match is weak. Where a row states a size, it is once, few, many or the class of an expanded clone; other rows omit it.

j_call: TRBJ1-4; clone_size: .; d_call: TRBD1; v_call: TRBV7-3; cdr3_nt: TGTGCCAGCAGCACGCGGGACAGGCTCCTGGAAAAACTGTTTTTT; cdr3_aa: CASSTRDRLLEKLFF
j_call: TRBJ2-3; clone_size: few; d_call: .; v_call: TRBV5-5; cdr3_nt: TGTGCCAGCGGGGTTGGGCAGGGGCTCACAGATACGCAGTATTTT; cdr3_aa: CASGVGQGLTDTQYF
j_call: TRBJ2-7; clone_size: .; d_call: TRBD1; v_call: TRBV5-6; cdr3_nt: TGTGCCAGCAGCTTGACAGGGGCCCGTTACGAGCAGTACTTC; cdr3_aa: CASSLTGARYEQYF
j_call: TRBJ2-5; clone_size: .; d_call: TRBD1; v_call: TRBV20-1; cdr3_nt: TGCAGGGCTAGCCCCCCGGACAGGGATAGGGAGACCCAGTACTTC; cdr3_aa: CRASPPDRDRETQYF
j_call: TRBJ2-1; clone_size: few; d_call: .; v_call: TRBV29-1; cdr3_nt: TGCAGCGTTGATCCTAGCGTAACCTACAATGAGCAGTTCTTC; cdr3_aa: CSVDPSVTYNEQFF
j_call: TRBJ1-1; clone_size: .; d_call: .; v_call: TRBV29-1; cdr3_nt: TGCAGCGTCTTACTGAACACTGAAGCTTTCTTT; cdr3_aa: CSVLLNTEAFF
j_call: TRBJ2-3; clone_size: many; d_call: TRBD2; v_call: TRBV7-2; cdr3_nt: TGTGCCAGCAGCCTGGGACTAGGGAGGGATACGCAGTATTTT; cdr3_aa: CASSLGLGRDTQYF
j_call: TRBJ2-1; clone_size: few; d_call: TRBD2; v_call: TRBV20-1; cdr3_nt: TGCAGTGCTGCTCCGGGACTAGCGGGCAATGAGCAGTTCTTC; cdr3_aa: CSAAPGLAGNEQFF
j_call: TRBJ2-2; clone_size: few; d_call: TRBD1; v_call: TRBV28; cdr3_nt: TGTGCCAGCAGATCACAGGGGGCGAACACCGGGGAGCTGTTTTTT; cdr3_aa: CASRSQGANTGELFF
j_call: TRBJ2-3; clone_size: few; d_call: .; v_call: TRBV24-1; cdr3_nt: TGTGCCACCAGTGATTTGGACAGCTCTGGGCGTGGAGATACGCAGTATTTT; cdr3_aa: CATSDLDSSGRGDTQYF
j_call: TRBJ2-3; clone_size: few; d_call: .; v_call: TRBV27; cdr3_nt: TGTGCCAGCAGTCCCCCGGAGGGAGAGGTGGGCACAGATACGCAGTATTTT; cdr3_aa: CASSPPEGEVGTDTQYF
j_call: TRBJ1-1; clone_size: few; d_call: .; v_call: TRBV5-1; cdr3_nt: TGCGCCAGCAGCTTTACCACCCCTGGCGCTGAAGCTTTCTTT; cdr3_aa: CASSFTTPGAEAFF
j_call: TRBJ2-1; clone_size: many; d_call: TRBD2; v_call: TRBV27; cdr3_nt: TGTGCCAGCAGTTTAATGGGGAAGGGACTAGCGGGAGGGCCGATTCACAATGAGCAGTTCTTC; cdr3_aa: CASSLMGKGLAGGPIHNEQFF
j_call: TRBJ2-3; clone_size: many; d_call: .; v_call: TRBV11-2; cdr3_nt: TGTGCCAGCAGCTTATCTAGGGTCCCCACAGATACGCAGTATTTT; cdr3_aa: CASSLSRVPTDTQYF
j_call: TRBJ1-5; clone_size: few; d_call: .; v_call: TRBV6-5; cdr3_nt: TGTGCCAGCAGTTACTCGAAGGGCAGGGTTAGCAATCAGCCCCAGCATTTT; cdr3_aa: CASSYSKGRVSNQPQHF
j_call: TRBJ1-5; clone_size: .; d_call: .; v_call: TRBV2; cdr3_nt: TGTGCCAGCAGACTTATTAATCAGCCCCAGCATTTT; cdr3_aa: CASRLINQPQHF
j_call: TRBJ2-5; clone_size: few; d_call: TRBD2; v_call: TRBV9; cdr3_nt: TGTGCCAGCAGCCCCCCGGGACTAGCGGGCTTAGAGACCCAGTACTTC; cdr3_aa: CASSPPGLAGLETQYF
j_call: TRBJ1-3; clone_size: .; d_call: .; v_call: TRBV5-1; cdr3_nt: TGCGCCAGCAGCCCCCCGGATAACTCTGGAAACACCATATATTTT; cdr3_aa: CASSPPDNSGNTIYF
j_call: TRBJ2-2; clone_size: many; d_call: .; v_call: TRBV12-3/TRBV12-4; cdr3_nt: TGTGCCAGCAGTCCGTGGGGGGACAGAAACACCGGGGAGCTGTTTTTT; cdr3_aa: CASSPWGDRNTGELFF
j_call: TRBJ1-6; clone_size: many; d_call: TRBD1; v_call: TRBV18; cdr3_nt: TGTGCCAGCTCAACGGGACAGGGGGCGAGAAATTCACCCCTCCACTTT; cdr3_aa: CASSTGQGARNSPLHF
j_call: TRBJ2-5; clone_size: .; d_call: TRBD2; v_call: TRBV24-1; cdr3_nt: TGTGCCACCAGCTCACCCAGGACTAGCGGGAGTGAGACCCAGTACTTC; cdr3_aa: CATSSPRTSGSETQYF
j_call: TRBJ2-7; clone_size: .; d_call: TRBD2; v_call: TRBV20-1; cdr3_nt: TGCAGTGCTAGAGTATCCCTTGGGAGACTAGCGGGAGGCCACGAGCAGTACTTC; cdr3_aa: CSARVSLGRLAGGHEQYF
j_call: TRBJ1-3; clone_size: .; d_call: TRBD1; v_call: TRBV15; cdr3_nt: TGTGCCACCAGCGTCCTAATGACAGGGACCATCTCTGGAAACACCATATATTTT; cdr3_aa: CATSVLMTGTISGNTIYF
j_call: TRBJ2-1; clone_size: .; d_call: .; v_call: TRBV6-2/TRBV6-3; cdr3_nt: TGTGCCAGCGGTGAGGGCCTAGGCGGGTACAATGAGCAGTTCTTC; cdr3_aa: CASGEGLGGYNEQFF
j_call: TRBJ1-2; clone_size: .; d_call: .; v_call: TRBV28; cdr3_nt: TGTGCCAGCAGTCTTTTATCCAGGTTTGGCTACACCTTC; cdr3_aa: CASSLLSRFGYTF
j_call: TRBJ2-3; clone_size: few; d_call: .; v_call: TRBV28; cdr3_nt: TGTGCCAGCAGTTTGAGGCGAGGGGGGGGCACAGATACGCAGTATTTT; cdr3_aa: CASSLRRGGGTDTQYF
j_call: TRBJ1-2; clone_size: few; d_call: TRBD1; v_call: TRBV7-2; cdr3_nt: TGTGCCAGCAGCTCCTTGACAGGGTTCGACTATGGCTACACCTTC; cdr3_aa: CASSSLTGFDYGYTF
j_call: TRBJ2-7; clone_size: .; d_call: .; v_call: TRBV7-9; cdr3_nt: TGTGCCAGCAGCTTTGAGTACGAGCAGTACTTC; cdr3_aa: CASSFEYEQYF